The entry below gives a single T cell receptor (beta chain) sequence along with its context. Sample barcodes and UMIs were carried by the TCR alpha and TCR beta cDNA libraries that 5'RACE generated with constant-segment primers. In TCRdb, the 5' RACE reads were re-called with MiXCR into one record per CDR3 protein. The data show a few hundred thousand distinct CDR3 sequences, 8.2% seen once. This entry belongs to a study of T-cell memory formation after mild COVID-19. The length of the CDR3 is 17 residues. Per germline, CDR1 LGHDT and CDR2 YNNKEL (reference sequence). J lost 2 bases, V lost 1 base, and 8 bases had no gene match.

The material sequenced was PBMCs or a T cell subset sorted from them (not recorded which). The TCR originated in a man younger than 35 who had mild COVID-19 (a few samples of this study predate the infection). Cell type and time point are not known. This sequence joins TRBV3-1 and TRBJ2-7; 10 bases match TRBD2. The CDR3 is CASSQANLAGEAYEQYF. CDR3 bases: TGTGCCAGCAGCCAAGCCAATCTAGCGGGGGAAGCCTACGAGCAGTACTTC.